These 5 T cell receptor beta chains came from one sample sequenced in a study of T cell repertoires in aging, cancer and after chemotherapy (dated by TCRdb to the late 2010s). Instead of sorted cells or RNA, genomic DNA extracted from peripheral blood served as the source for amplifying TCR beta rearrangements. This sample was sequenced with an Illumina MiSeq. Rearranged TRB sequences spanning V, D and J segments were amplified in a multiplex touch-down PCR with a mixed TRB-A/B primer pool. In TCRdb, the public reads were trimmed at Q25 with fastp and aligned with MiXCR, with productive beta chains retained. When rows share a CDR3 protein, they turn into one entry using the most common DNA and genes. For this sample the table gives 10,000 to 15,000 distinct CDR3 sequences, of which approximately 34% were detected only once. 5% to 7.5% of the sample is taken by the ten largest. The sequenced sample was blood. All receptors come from a human donor in good health. The donor label of this sample is uncertain.

The rearrangement uses TRBV19 and TRBJ2-3, with D maybe TRBD2 (6 bases). This CDR3 comprises 14 residues. The germline V and J ends were trimmed by 3 bases and 6 bases, with 13 bases remaining between them. CDR1 is LNHDA and CDR2 is SQIVND in the germline V gene (reference sequence). CDR3 protein: CASSIFAGRDTQYF. The DNA for the CDR3 is TGTGCCAGTAGTATCTTTGCGGGGAGGGATACGCAGTATTTT.

The V call is TRBV30, the J call TRBJ2-7; D is unclear. Trimming removed 0 bases at V and 2 bases at J, with 8 bases between. Per germline, CDR1 GTSNPN and CDR2 SVGIG (reference sequence). This CDR3 is 13 amino acids long. CDR3 in amino acids: CAWSVGGTYEQYF. In nucleotides, the CDR3 is TGTGCCTGGAGTGTTGGCGGCACCTACGAGCAGTACTTC.

Relative to its sample, this clonotype is medium-sized. The chain uses TRBV29-1 and TRBJ1-4; 9 positions agree with TRBD1. V was pared by 7 bases and J by 8 bases, with 5 bases of the junction left unmatched. This CDR3 region has 12 residues. Germline V gene lookup returns CDR1 SQVTM and CDR2 ANQGSEA. CDR3 protein: CSATGGGEKLFF. The CDR3 DNA follows: TGCAGCGCCACAGGGGGCGGCGAAAAACTGTTTTTT. Full variable domain (rest looked up from reference TRBV29-1 and TRBJ1-4): SAVISQKPSRDICQRGTSLTIQCQVDSQVTMMFWYRQQPGQSLTLIATANQGSEATYESGFVIDKFPISRPNLTFSTLTVSNMSPEDSSIYLCSATGGGEKLFFGSGTQLSVL.

The chain joins TRBV19 to TRBJ2-5; 11 bases line up with TRBD2. Germline lookup yields CDR1 LNHDA and CDR2 SQIVND (reference sequence). There are 16 residues in the CDR3. J was trimmed by 5 bases and V by 5 bases; bases with no gene match: 10. DNA of the CDR3: TGTGCCAGTAGTCCTGGGCTAGCGGGGGGCGGGGAGACCCAGTACTTC. It is translated as CASSPGLAGGGETQYF.

This clonotype was detected a few times. The chain carries TRBV10-1 and TRBJ2-3; 7 nucleotides agree with TRBD2. CDR3 length: 14 amino acids. V dropped 5 bases and J dropped 6; count of bases not matched to a gene: 8. Germline loops: CDR1 WNHNN, CDR2 SYGVQD (reference sequence). CDR3 DNA sequence: TGCGCCAGCAGTAGAAGCGGGAAAGCGGATACGCAGTATTTT. Translating it yields CASSRSGKADTQYF.